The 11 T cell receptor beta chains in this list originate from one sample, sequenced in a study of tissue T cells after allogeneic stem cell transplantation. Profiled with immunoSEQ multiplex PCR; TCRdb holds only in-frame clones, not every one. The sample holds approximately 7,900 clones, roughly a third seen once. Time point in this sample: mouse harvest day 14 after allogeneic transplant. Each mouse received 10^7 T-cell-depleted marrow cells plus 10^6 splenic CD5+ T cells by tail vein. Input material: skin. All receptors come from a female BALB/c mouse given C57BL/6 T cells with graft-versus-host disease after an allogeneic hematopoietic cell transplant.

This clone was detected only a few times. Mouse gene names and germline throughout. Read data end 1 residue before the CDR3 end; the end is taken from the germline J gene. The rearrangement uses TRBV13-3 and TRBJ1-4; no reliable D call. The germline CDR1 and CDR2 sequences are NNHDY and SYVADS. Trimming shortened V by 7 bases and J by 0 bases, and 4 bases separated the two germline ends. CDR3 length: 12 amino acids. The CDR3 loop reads CASPISNERLFF. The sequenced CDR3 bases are TGTGCCAGCCCCATTTCCAACGAAAGATTATTT.

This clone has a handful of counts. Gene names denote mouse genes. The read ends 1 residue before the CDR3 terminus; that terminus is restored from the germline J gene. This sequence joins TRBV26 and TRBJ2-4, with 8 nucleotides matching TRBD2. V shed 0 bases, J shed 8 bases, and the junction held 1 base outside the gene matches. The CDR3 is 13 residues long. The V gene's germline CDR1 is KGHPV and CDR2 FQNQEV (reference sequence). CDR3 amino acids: CASSLSGGATLYF. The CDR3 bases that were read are TGTGCCAGCAGTCTGTCAGGGGGGGCCACCTTGTAC. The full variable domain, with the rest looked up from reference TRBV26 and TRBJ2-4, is NSKVIQTPRYLVKGQGQKAKMRCIPEKGHPVVFWYQQNKNNEFKFLINFQNQEVLQQIDMTEKRFSAECPSNSPCSLEIQSSEAGDSALYLCASSLSGGATLYFGAGTRLSVL.

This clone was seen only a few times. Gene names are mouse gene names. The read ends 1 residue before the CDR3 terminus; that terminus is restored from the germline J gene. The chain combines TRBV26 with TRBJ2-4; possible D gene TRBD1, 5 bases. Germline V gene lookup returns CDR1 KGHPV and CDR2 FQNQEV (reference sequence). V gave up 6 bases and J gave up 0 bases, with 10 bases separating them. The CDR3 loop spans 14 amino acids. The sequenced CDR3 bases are TGTGCCAGCAGAAGGACAACTAGTCAAAACACCTTGTAC. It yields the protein CASRRTTSQNTLY. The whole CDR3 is CASRRTTSQNTLYF.

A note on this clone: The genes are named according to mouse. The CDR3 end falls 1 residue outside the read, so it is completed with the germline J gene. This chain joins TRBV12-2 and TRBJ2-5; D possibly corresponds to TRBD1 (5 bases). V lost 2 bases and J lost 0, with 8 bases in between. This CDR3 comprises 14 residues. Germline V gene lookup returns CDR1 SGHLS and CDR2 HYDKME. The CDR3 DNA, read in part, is TGTGCCAGCTCTCCCGACAGTAACCAAGACACCCAGTAC. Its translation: CASSPDSNQDTQY. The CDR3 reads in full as CASSPDSNQDTQYF. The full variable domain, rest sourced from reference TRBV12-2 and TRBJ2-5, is NSGVVQSPRYIIKGKGERSILKCIPISGHLSVAWYQQTQGQELKFFIQHYDKMERDKGNLPSRFSVQQFDDYHSEMNMSALELEDSAVYFCASSPDSNQDTQYFGPGTRLLVL.

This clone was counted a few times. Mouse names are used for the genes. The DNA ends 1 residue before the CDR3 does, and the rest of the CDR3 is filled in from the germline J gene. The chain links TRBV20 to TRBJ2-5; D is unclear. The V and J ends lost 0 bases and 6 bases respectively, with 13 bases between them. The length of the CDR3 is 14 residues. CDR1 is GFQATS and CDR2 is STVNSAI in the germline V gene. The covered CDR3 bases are TGTGGTGCTAGGGATGGAGGGAGACGGGACACCCAGTAC. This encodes CGARDGGRRDTQY. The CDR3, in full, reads CGARDGGRRDTQYF.

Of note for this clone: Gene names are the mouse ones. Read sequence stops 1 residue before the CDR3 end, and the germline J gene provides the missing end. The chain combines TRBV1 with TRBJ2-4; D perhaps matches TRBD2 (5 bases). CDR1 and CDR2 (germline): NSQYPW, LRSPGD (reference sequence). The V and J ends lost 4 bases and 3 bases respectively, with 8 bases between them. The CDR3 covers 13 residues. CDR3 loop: CTCSEAGQNTLYF. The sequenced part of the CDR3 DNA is TGCACCTGCAGTGAGGCTGGGCAAAACACCTTGTAC.

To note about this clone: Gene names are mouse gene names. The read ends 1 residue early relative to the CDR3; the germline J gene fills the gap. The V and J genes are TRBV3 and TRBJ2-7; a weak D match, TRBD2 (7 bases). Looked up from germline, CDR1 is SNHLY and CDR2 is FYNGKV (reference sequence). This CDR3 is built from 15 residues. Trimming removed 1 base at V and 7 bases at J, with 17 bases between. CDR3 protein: CASSLEWGALWEQYF. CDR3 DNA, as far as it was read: TGTGCCAGCAGCTTAGAGTGGGGGGCGCTTTGGGAACAGTAC. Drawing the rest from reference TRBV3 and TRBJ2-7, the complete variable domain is GPKVLQIPSHQIIDMGQMVTLNCDPVSNHLYFYWYKQILGQQMEFLVNFYNGKVMEKSKLFKDQFSVERPDGSYFTLKIQPTALEDSAVYFCASSLEWGALWEQYFGPGTRLTVL.

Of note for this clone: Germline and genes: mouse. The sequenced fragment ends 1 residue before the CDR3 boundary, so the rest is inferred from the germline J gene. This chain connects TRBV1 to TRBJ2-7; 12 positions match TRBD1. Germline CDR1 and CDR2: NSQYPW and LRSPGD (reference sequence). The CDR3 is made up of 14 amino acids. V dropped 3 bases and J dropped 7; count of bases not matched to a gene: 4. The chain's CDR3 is CTCSARDRGLEQYF. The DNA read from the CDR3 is TGCACCTGCAGTGCTCGGGACAGGGGGCTGGAACAGTAC.

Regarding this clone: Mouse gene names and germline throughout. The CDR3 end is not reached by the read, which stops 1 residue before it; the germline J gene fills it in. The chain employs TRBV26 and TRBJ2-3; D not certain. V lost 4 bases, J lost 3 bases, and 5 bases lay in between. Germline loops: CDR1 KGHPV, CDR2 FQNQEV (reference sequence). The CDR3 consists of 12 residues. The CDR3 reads CASSPRAETLYF. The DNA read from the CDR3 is TGTGCCAGCAGTCCCAGGGCAGAAACGCTGTAT.

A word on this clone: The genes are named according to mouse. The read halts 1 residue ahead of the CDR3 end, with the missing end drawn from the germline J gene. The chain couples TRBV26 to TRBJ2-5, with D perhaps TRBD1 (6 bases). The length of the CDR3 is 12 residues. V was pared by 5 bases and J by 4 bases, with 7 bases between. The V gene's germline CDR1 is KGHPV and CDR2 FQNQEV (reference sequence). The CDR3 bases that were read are TGTGCCAGCAGTGGGACAAAAGACACCCAGTAC. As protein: CASSGTKDTQY. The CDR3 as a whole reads CASSGTKDTQYF.

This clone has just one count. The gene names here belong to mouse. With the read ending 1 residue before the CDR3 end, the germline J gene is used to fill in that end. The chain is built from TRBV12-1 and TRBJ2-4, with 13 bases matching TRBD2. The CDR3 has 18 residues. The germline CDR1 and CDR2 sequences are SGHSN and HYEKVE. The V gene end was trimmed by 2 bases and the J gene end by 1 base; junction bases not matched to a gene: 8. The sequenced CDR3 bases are TGTGCCAGCTCTCCCCTGGGACTGGGGGGGAGAGGTCAAAACACCTTGTAC. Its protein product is CASSPLGLGGRGQNTLY. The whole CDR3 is CASSPLGLGGRGQNTLYF.